This TCR beta chain was observed in a study of blood T cells in healthy people across ages. Comment on this clonotype: Germline is not matched at one junction end, which may reflect a read error.

The CDR3 extends over 15 amino acids. Germline V CDR1 and CDR2: SGHAT, FQNNGV. A second 7 to 11 cycle PCR used barcoded and J-beta primers. Each CDR3 protein is one row after TCRdb ran MiXCR on the 5' RACE reads. Of more than 500,000 distinct CDR3 sequences in the sample, about 27% are singletons; the top ten hold roughly 3.5%. This sample was also put to use in a study of T cells of mothers and their children.

V gene TRBV11-2 combines with J gene TRBJ2-5; 10 nucleotides align to TRBD1. The receptor was derived from a boy between 2 and 10 years old in good health. The sequencing input was blood. CDR3 amino acids: CASSIDRGLGETQYF. The DNA for the CDR3 is TGTGCCAGCAGCATAGACAGGGGGCTAGGAGAGACCCAGTACTTC.